The T cell receptor beta chain described here comes from a study of T cells in Graves' hyperthyroidism and ophthalmopathy. Findings of the study overall: For ophthalmopathy, model prediction preceded onset by a median roughly 6.3 months.

In this sample, this clonotype turned up many times. The antigen is not known. This CDR3 region has 15 residues. V lost 7 bases to trimming and J lost 4 bases, with 19 bases between them. What was amplified from RNA transcripts were TCR beta CDR3 regions. HTBI primers drove first-round RT-PCR of the TCR CDR3. Via MiXCR, TCRdb re-called the multiplex PCR reads, giving one row per CDR3 protein. The top ten hold over 7.5% of the sample, which has roughly 750,000 distinct CDR3 sequences, less than 20% seen once. The sample comprised blood. V gene TRBV12-3 or TRBV12-4 combines with J gene TRBJ1-1; D possibly corresponds to TRBD1 (5 bases). The sequence was obtained from a young man with Graves' hyperthyroidism. CDR3 in DNA: TGTGCCAGCACCTTTGGGTATTCCGGGGGCACTGAAGCTTTCTTT. It translates to CASTFGYSGGTEAFF.